This T cell receptor beta chain was retrieved from a study of blood T cell repertoires in COVID-19. Looking at the study overall: The samples span acute and convalescent COVID-19 from the United States, Italy and Spain. PBMCs, B-cell-depleted T cells, or T cells were the source of the cDNA or gDNA that made up the material.

CDR1 and CDR2 from the germline V gene are SGHRS and YFSETQ. V lost 0 bases and J 4 bases, leaving 13 bases between the germline ends. There are 15 residues in the CDR3. This clone came up once. Here immunoSEQ multiplex PCR was the method, and the copy in TCRdb shows in-frame clones only, minus some. The sample holds roughly 80,000 clones, around four fifths seen once. The gene calls are TRBV5-1 and TRBJ1-1; possibly TRBD1 for D (5 bases). Sequences were obtained from peripheral blood. This sequence originates from a woman in her sixties with acute or convalescent COVID-19. CDR3 bases: TGCGCCAGCAGCTTGGCCTCAGGGCAGGGCACTGAAGCTTTCTTT. Residues: CASSLASGQGTEAFF.